The 28 T cell receptor beta chains presented below share a single source sample, sequenced in a study of cytomegalovirus exposure and HLA in healthy donors. A multiplex PCR was run with 60 Vbeta primers and 13 Jbeta primers. The protocol was immunoSEQ multiplex PCR, while the TCRdb copy is restricted to in-frame clones and leaves out a portion. The table shows 93,000 or so clones, with approximately 66% occurring only once. Sequencing was carried out using PBMCs. These receptors came from a woman between 45 and 65 years old in good health and CMV-seronegative.

V and J are TRBV19 and TRBJ2-1; D is uncertain. V was cut by 7 bases and J by 8 bases, with 9 bases left in between. CDR3 length: 11 residues. CDR1 is LNHDA and CDR2 is SQIVND in the germline V gene (reference sequence). CDR3 DNA sequence: TGTGCCAGTACGATTTCGGATGAGCAGTTCTTC. It is translated as CASTISDEQFF.

Turning to this clone: In the same sample, other DNA sequences code for this CDR3. J is TRBJ1-1 and V is TRBV5-1; D remains ambiguous. CDR1 and CDR2 (germline): SGHRS, YFSETQ. The CDR3 runs 15 residues. V dropped 5 bases and J dropped 3 bases, with 17 bases sitting between them. DNA of the CDR3: TGCGCCAGCAGGGAACTTGATCTGGGAGACACTGAAGCTTTCTTT. It encodes CASRELDLGDTEAFF.

This clone has only one observation. CDR3 sequence: CASSGQGGYGYTF. The CDR3 DNA follows: TGTGCCAGCAGCGGACAGGGGGGCTATGGCTACACCTTC. The chain has TRBV7-6 and TRBJ1-2; TRBD1 matches at 10 bases. V lost 5 bases, J lost 4 bases, and 1 base stayed unmatched. Germline values: CDR1 SGHVS, CDR2 FNYEAQ. This CDR3 contains 13 residues.

This clone occurred a few times. The chain combines TRBV7-9 with TRBJ1-4, with D unresolved. The CDR3 has 15 residues. From germline, CDR1 is SEHNR and CDR2 FQNEAQ (reference sequence). V lost 5 bases, J lost 4 bases, and 14 bases lay in between. The DNA of the CDR3 is TGTGCCAGCAGCGTCCCGGGGAACGTTAATGAAAAACTGTTTTTT. This gives the protein CASSVPGNVNEKLFF. The full variable domain, rest sourced from reference TRBV7-9 and TRBJ1-4, is DTGVSQNPRHKITKRGQNVTFRCDPISEHNRLYWYRQTLGQGPEFLTYFQNEAQLEKSRLLSDRFSAERPKGSFSTLEIQRTEQGDSAMYLCASSVPGNVNEKLFFGSGTQLSVL.

About this clone itself: One end of the junction fails to match germline, which may point to a read error. This chain uses TRBV4-1 with TRBJ1-6, with D uncertain. The germline gives CDR1 MGHRA, CDR2 YSYEKL. CDR3 length: 16 amino acids. As DNA, the CDR3 is TGCGCCAGCAGCCAAGTCCTTAGCTCCTATAATCCACCCCTCCACTTT. Amino acid sequence: CASSQVLSSYNPPLHF.

This clone has more than one count but fewer than ten. V gene TRBV2 combines with J gene TRBJ1-1; no firm D call. There are 12 residues in the CDR3. Trimming took off 9 bases at V and 5 bases at J, with 13 bases between the two ends. The germline gives CDR1 SNHLY, CDR2 FYNNEI. Written as DNA, the CDR3 is TGTGCCAGGTACATAAGAAAAACTGAAGCTTTCTTT. The encoded protein is CARYIRKTEAFF.

This clone was seen just once. The sample carries other DNA sequences with the same CDR3. This sequence joins TRBV28 and TRBJ2-6, with D perhaps matching TRBD1 (6 bases). Germline V gives CDR1 MDHEN, CDR2 SYDVKM. The CDR3 loop spans 15 amino acids. V lost 2 bases and J 2 bases, leaving 7 bases between the germline ends. The CDR3 DNA sequence: TGTGCCAGCAGTTTAGGGGGCGCTGGGGCCAACGTCCTGACTTTC. This encodes CASSLGGAGANVLTF.

The table lists this clone with a count of one. J is TRBJ2-2 and V is TRBV5-5, with D unclear. This CDR3 spans 11 amino acids. Germline lookup yields CDR1 SGHKS and CDR2 YYEKEE (reference sequence). Between the trimmed V and J ends, which lost 2 bases and 7 bases, there was a span of 3 bases. CDR3 bases: TGTGCCAGCAGCTTCTACGGGGAGCTGTTTTTT. Protein: CASSFYGELFF.

J is TRBJ1-2 and V is TRBV18; D possibly corresponds to TRBD1 (5 bases). Germline values: CDR1 KGHSH, CDR2 LQKENI. Trimming pared 2 bases from V and 4 bases from J, leaving 17 bases between. The length of the CDR3 is 16 residues. The CDR3 nucleotides are TGTGCCAGCTCACCAGCTCAGGGTTCCCCCCCCTATGGCTACACCTTC. Protein: CASSPAQGSPPYGYTF.

The genes are TRBV14 and TRBJ2-5, with 7 bases that match TRBD1. V lost 4 bases, J lost 4 bases, and 21 bases stayed unmatched. The CDR3 runs 19 residues. Per germline, CDR1 SGHDN and CDR2 FVKESK. The CDR3 DNA sequence: TGTGCCAGCAGCCCCCTAGAGGTACAGGGGTTATTATTATTAGAGACCCAGTACTTC. Protein: CASSPLEVQGLLLLETQYF. The full variable domain, in which reference TRBV14 and TRBJ2-5 provide the parts outside the CDR3, is EAGVTQFPSHSVIEKGQTVTLRCDPISGHDNLYWYRRVMGKEIKFLLHFVKESKQDESGMPNNRFLAERTGGTYSTLKVQPAELEDSGVYFCASSPLEVQGLLLLETQYFGPGTRLLVL.

This chain joins TRBV4-1 and TRBJ2-2; D might be TRBD2 (5 bases). The CDR3 spans 16 residues. Germline V gene data show CDR1 as MGHRA and CDR2 as YSYEKL. With 3 bases removed from V and 0 bases from J, the gap between germline ends came to 11 bases. CDR3 in DNA: TGCGCCAGCAGCCACCCGGGAAGATCGAACACCGGGGAGCTGTTTTTT. It yields the protein CASSHPGRSNTGELFF.

This clone was detected a few times. The CDR3 here is CASSVDRHTEAFF. The CDR3 nucleotides are TGTGCCAGCAGCGTTGACAGGCACACTGAAGCTTTCTTT. This chain uses TRBV7-9 with TRBJ1-1, with D tentatively TRBD1 (6 bases). The CDR3 is made up of 13 amino acids. CDR1 and CDR2 from the germline V gene are SEHNR and FQNEAQ (reference sequence). Trimming took off 5 bases at V and 3 bases at J, with 10 bases between the two ends.

The chain employs TRBV7-9 and TRBJ2-7, with 7 positions matching TRBD2. V shed 5 bases, J shed 2 bases, and the junction held 9 bases outside the gene matches. The CDR3 covers 15 residues. The germline CDR1 and CDR2 sequences are SEHNR and FQNEAQ (reference sequence). Written as DNA, the CDR3 is TGTGCCAGCAGCCCCGCCGGGGGGACCACCTACGAGCAGTACTTC. The encoded protein is CASSPAGGTTYEQYF.

The rearrangement uses TRBV6-4 and TRBJ2-1; 7 bases are a match to TRBD1. Germline V lookup: CDR1 MRHNA, CDR2 SNTAGT. The CDR3 is 16 residues long. Unmatched junction bases numbered 9, after V lost 4 bases and J lost 3 bases. The CDR3 here is CASSVSPGQNYNEQFF. The CDR3 DNA follows: TGTGCCAGCAGTGTTAGCCCGGGACAGAACTACAATGAGCAGTTCTTC.

The CDR3 region has the DNA TGTGCCAGCAGCTTCGTAGACTCTGGGGCCAACGTCCTGACTTTC. This codes for CASSFVDSGANVLTF. The rearrangement joins TRBV7-9 to TRBJ2-6; unclear D gene. The ends were cut back, 3 bases at V and 0 bases at J, with 6 bases in the middle. From germline, CDR1 is SEHNR and CDR2 FQNEAQ (reference sequence). The CDR3 totals 15 residues.

The rearrangement uses TRBV11-1 and TRBJ2-7; 8 nucleotides match TRBD2. V was pared by 1 base and J by 4 bases, with 6 bases of the junction left unmatched. Germline lookup yields CDR1 SGHAT and CDR2 FQDESV (reference sequence). The CDR3 is made up of 15 amino acids. The DNA for the CDR3 is TGTGCCAGCAGCTTAGATCCTGGGACTAGGTACGAGCAGTACTTC. Protein sequence: CASSLDPGTRYEQYF.

The V gene is TRBV19, the J gene TRBJ1-2; D is possibly TRBD1 (5 bases). The germline CDR1 and CDR2 sequences are LNHDA and SQIVND (reference sequence). The CDR3 is 12 amino acids. V was pared by 4 bases and J by 4 bases, with 7 bases between. In DNA, the CDR3 is TGTGCCAGTAGTACAGGGCCCTATGGCTACACCTTC. Translated, it gives CASSTGPYGYTF.

This clone was seen once. The gene calls are TRBV4-2 and TRBJ2-3, with TRBD2 matching 7 bases. The CDR3 contains 15 residues. V was pared by 1 base and J by 2 bases, with 3 bases of the junction left unmatched. Germline-derived CDR1 and CDR2 are LGHNA and YNFKEQ. CDR3 nucleotide sequence: TGTGCCAGCAGCCAAGTAGCGGGCATCACAGATACGCAGTATTTT. Protein sequence: CASSQVAGITDTQYF.

The V call is TRBV6-5, the J call TRBJ2-7, with D tentatively TRBD1 (6 bases). Trimming pared 6 bases from V and 2 bases from J, leaving 17 bases between. The V gene's germline CDR1 is MNHEY and CDR2 SVGAGI. This CDR3 region has 15 residues. CDR3 in DNA: TGTGCCAGCAGCCGGGACACTTCGGGCACCTACGAGCAGTACTTC. This codes for CASSRDTSGTYEQYF.

CDR3 in DNA: TGTGCCAGCTCACCACCGGGGGCAGGGGGCAGGTACGAGCAGTACTTC. Protein sequence: CASSPPGAGGRYEQYF. The J gene is TRBJ2-7, the V gene TRBV18, with TRBD1 matching over 8 bases. Germline CDR1 and CDR2: KGHSH and LQKENI. Unmatched junction bases numbered 8, after V lost 0 bases and J lost 4 bases. This CDR3 has 16 residues.

The gene calls are TRBV5-1 and TRBJ2-1; 8 bases are shared with TRBD1. Germline CDR1 and CDR2: SGHRS and YFSETQ. Trimming at V came to 3 bases and at J to 0 bases, leaving 2 bases not matched to a gene. The CDR3 is made up of 15 amino acids. CDR3 DNA sequence: TGCGCCAGCAGCTGGGACAGGACCTCCTACAATGAGCAGTTCTTC. Protein sequence: CASSWDRTSYNEQFF.

The count of this clone is one. The chain uses TRBV7-6 and TRBJ2-1, with D possibly being TRBD2 (6 bases). From germline, CDR1 is SGHVS and CDR2 FNYEAQ. Trimming cost V 5 bases and J 7 bases, with 21 bases left between them. This CDR3 contains 16 residues. DNA of the CDR3: TGTGCCAGCAGCCAAACCTTTGGGCGGGGATTGAATGAGCAGTTCTTC. Translation: CASSQTFGRGLNEQFF.

This chain links TRBV19 with TRBJ1-1; TRBD1 might be the D (6 bases). Trimming removed 5 bases at V and 5 bases at J, with 21 bases between. The CDR3 sequence is 16 residues long. Germline V gene lookup returns CDR1 LNHDA and CDR2 SQIVND (reference sequence). The DNA for the CDR3 is TGTGCCAGTAGTCCCCCCTCCGGGGGGCTACGGACTGAAGCTTTCTTT. It encodes CASSPPSGGLRTEAFF.

As to this clone: The same CDR3 arises from other DNA sequences in this sample as well. The V call is TRBV12-5, the J call TRBJ2-7; 7 bases are shared with TRBD2. The CDR3 extends over 16 amino acids. Germline CDR1 LGHNT, CDR2 FRNRAP. J lost 4 bases, V lost 0 bases, and 9 bases had no gene match. CDR3 sequence: CASGLVLSSGAYEQYF. CDR3 DNA sequence: TGTGCTAGTGGTTTGGTTTTGTCCAGCGGGGCTTACGAGCAGTACTTC. The complete variable domain, with remaining parts taken from reference TRBV12-5 and TRBJ2-7, reads DARVTQTPRHKVTEMGQEVTMRCQPILGHNTVFWYRQTMMQGLELLAYFRNRAPLDDSGMPKDRFSAEMPDATLATLKIQPSEPRDSAVYFCASGLVLSSGAYEQYFGPGTRLTVT.

The chain joins TRBV11-3 to TRBJ2-1; 14 bases map to TRBD2. J lost 4 bases, V lost 2 bases, and 4 bases had no gene match. The CDR3 loop spans 17 amino acids. The germline gives CDR1 SGHNT, CDR2 YENEEA. CDR3 DNA sequence: TGTGCCAGCAGCTTACCGGGACTAGCGGGAGAATACAATGAGCAGTTCTTC. This sequence encodes CASSLPGLAGEYNEQFF. The whole variable domain, remainder taken from reference TRBV11-3 and TRBJ2-1, is EAGVVQSPRYKIIEKKQPVAFWCNPISGHNTLYWYLQNLGQGPELLIRYENEEAVDDSQLPKDRFSAERLKGVDSTLKIQPAELGDSAVYLCASSLPGLAGEYNEQFFGPGTRLTVL.

V is TRBV5-1 and J is TRBJ2-3; D is possibly TRBD1 (6 bases). The CDR3 runs to 16 residues. Germline V CDR1 and CDR2: SGHRS, YFSETQ. Trimming stripped 4 bases from V and 0 bases from J, with 15 bases between. The CDR3 is CASSAFLGGSTDTQYF. In DNA form, the CDR3 reads TGCGCCAGCAGCGCCTTCCTAGGGGGAAGCACAGATACGCAGTATTTT.

V is TRBV18 and J is TRBJ1-4; 7 bases map to TRBD1. Germline CDR1 is KGHSH and CDR2 is LQKENI. The CDR3 consists of 14 residues. Unmatched junction bases numbered 5, after V lost 3 bases and J lost 7 bases. In DNA, the CDR3 is TGTGCCAGCTCACCGGGACAGACATTTGAAAAACTGTTTTTT. This sequence encodes CASSPGQTFEKLFF.

The genes are TRBV11-3 and TRBJ2-6, with D tentatively TRBD1 (6 bases). Trimming took 2 bases from V and 2 from J, leaving 10 bases between them. CDR3 size: 16 residues. The germline V gene encodes CDR1 SGHNT and CDR2 YENEEA. CDR3 sequence reads: CASSLLRGPGANVLTF. The CDR3 DNA reads TGTGCCAGCAGCTTACTCAGGGGTCCTGGGGCCAACGTCCTGACTTTC.